What follows are 18 T cell receptor beta chains derived from one specimen sequenced in a study of spatial heterogeneity in lung cancer. The time point is: blood at routine non-recurrence follow-up after resection. TCRdb re-analysed the 5' RACE reads in MiXCR, keeping a single row per CDR3 protein. The data contain 20,000 or so distinct CDR3 sequences, about 9.1% of them singletons. Sequencing used PBMCs, obtained at follow-up. These TCRs come from a female donor with early-stage non-small cell lung cancer.

This clonotype was recorded many times. V and J are TRBV6-2 or TRBV6-3 and TRBJ2-1; 8 bases match TRBD2. Losses at the gene ends were 8 bases for V and 3 bases for J; bases not matched to a gene: 6. Germline lookup yields CDR1 MNHEY and CDR2 SVGEGT. This CDR3 is 14 amino acids long. CDR3 amino acids: CASGRAGVYNEQFF. The CDR3 nucleotides are TGTGCCAGCGGGCGAGCGGGGGTCTACAATGAGCAGTTCTTC.

This clonotype is medium-sized within its sample. The genes are TRBV6-6 and TRBJ2-1, with TRBD1 matching 8 bases. Germline trimming cut 4 bases from V and 11 bases from J; bases unmatched to any gene: 10. The CDR3 spans 14 residues. Germline CDR1 MNHNY, CDR2 SVGAGI (reference sequence). CDR3 loop: CASSSAPDRDKQFF. CDR3 nucleotides: TGTGCCAGCAGTTCCGCTCCGGACAGGGACAAGCAGTTCTTC.

This clonotype was counted at least ten times. The chain combines TRBV7-2 with TRBJ1-1; 9 bases match TRBD1. This CDR3 has 13 residues. Trimming took 5 bases from V and 11 from J; bases not matched to a gene: 9. Germline V gene data show CDR1 as SGHTA and CDR2 as FQGNSA. CDR3 region: CASSLPGQGNAFF. The CDR3 DNA is TGTGCCAGCAGCCTTCCGGGACAGGGAAATGCTTTCTTT.

The table lists this clonotype with many counts. V usage is TRBV7-2 and J usage is TRBJ2-6; D tentatively fits TRBD1 or TRBD2 (5 bases each). The CDR3 consists of 15 residues. Per germline, CDR1 SGHTA and CDR2 FQGNSA. Trimming took off 1 base at V and 4 bases at J, with 8 bases between the two ends. The CDR3 sequence: CASSLGGTGANVLTF. The CDR3 DNA reads as TGTGCCAGCAGCTTAGGGGGGACCGGGGCCAACGTCCTGACTTTC.

This clonotype was seen only a few times. The gene calls are TRBV20-1 and TRBJ2-3; TRBD1 matches 10 bases. V dropped 3 bases and J dropped 4; count of bases not matched to a gene: 4. CDR3 size: 14 residues. The germline CDR1 and CDR2 sequences are DFQATT and SNEGSKA (reference sequence). CDR3 sequence: CSARDGTGADTQYF. CDR3 DNA sequence: TGCAGTGCTAGGGATGGGACAGGGGCAGATACGCAGTATTTT.

This clonotype has at least ten counts. The junction shows a germline mismatch at one end, possibly a read error. This rearrangement joins TRBV7-7 to TRBJ2-5, with TRBD2 as a possible D gene (7 bases). Looked up from germline, CDR1 is SSHAT and CDR2 is FNYEAQ (reference sequence). The CDR3 contains 15 residues. As DNA, the CDR3 is TGTGCTAGCAGCTTAGTGGGGGGGCAAGGAGAGACCCAGTACTTC. It encodes CASSLVGGQGETQYF.

This clonotype was picked up many times. V usage is TRBV5-1 and J usage is TRBJ2-5, with 8 nucleotides matching TRBD2. This CDR3 region has 15 residues. Germline V CDR1 and CDR2: SGHRS, YFSETQ. V was clipped by 0 bases and J by 6 bases; unmatched bases: 7. The CDR3 nucleotides are TGCGCCAGCAGCTTGGCACCGGGGGGGCCGAAGACCCAGTACTTC. It yields the protein CASSLAPGGPKTQYF.

There are many counts of this clonotype. This chain uses TRBV7-2 with TRBJ1-4, with TRBD1 matching over 8 bases. The CDR3 is 16 amino acids. J gave up 8 bases and V 2 bases, and 10 bases lay outside the gene matches. Per the germline V gene, CDR1 is SGHTA and CDR2 is FQGNSA. The CDR3 DNA sequence: TGTGCCAGCAGCTTACGCTACAGGGGGAGTCGAGAAAAACTGTTTTTT. It yields the protein CASSLRYRGSREKLFF.

At least ten counts were recorded for this clonotype. The chain combines TRBV6-5 with TRBJ2-1, with unresolved D. CDR1 MNHEY and CDR2 SVGAGI come from the germline V gene. CDR3 length equals 14 residues. V lost 1 base and J lost 8, with 12 bases in between. The CDR3: CASSYLAFNDEQFF. The CDR3 DNA sequence: TGTGCCAGCAGTTACTTGGCATTCAACGATGAGCAGTTCTTC.

This clonotype was recorded at least ten times. The chain joins TRBV9 to TRBJ2-2; D tentatively reads TRBD1 or TRBD2 (5 bases each). The germline gives CDR1 SGDLS, CDR2 YYNGEE. Trimming removed 5 bases at V and 3 bases at J, with 11 bases between. This CDR3 has 14 amino acids. As DNA, the CDR3 is TGTGCCAGCAGGAGGGGCCCGGACACCGGGGAGCTGTTTTTT. Its protein product is CASRRGPDTGELFF.

This clonotype was recorded many times. The chain joins TRBV4-3 to TRBJ2-7; the D is unclear. Germline V gene data show CDR1 as LGHNA and CDR2 as YSLEER. The CDR3 runs 13 residues. Trimming cost V 0 bases and J 0 bases, with 3 bases left between them. CDR3 coding DNA: TGCGCCAGCAGCCAAGAGACCTCCTACGAGCAGTACTTC. Encoded protein: CASSQETSYEQYF.

The chain joins TRBV12-3 or TRBV12-4 to TRBJ1-1; D is ambiguous. V was clipped by 4 bases and J by 6 bases, with 6 bases between them. The CDR3 runs to 11 residues. The CDR3 DNA sequence: TGTGCCAGCAGTTCCGGCCCTGAAGCTTTCTTT. Translating it yields CASSSGPEAFF.

Comment on this clonotype: A much bigger clone sits one base away, suggesting this may be a read error. The rearrangement uses TRBV19 and TRBJ1-1; no clear D. The CDR3 sequence is 13 residues long. V dropped 3 bases and J dropped 10 bases, with 15 bases sitting between them. Per the germline V gene, CDR1 is LNHDA and CDR2 is SQIVND (reference sequence). The CDR3 DNA follows: TGTGCCAGTAGTATCGGCCCCTGGGCTGTAGCTTTCTTT. Translating it yields CASSIGPWAVAFF.

This clonotype has ten or more counts. The chain carries TRBV30 and TRBJ1-5; no definite D call. The CDR3 runs to 14 residues. Germline V gene lookup returns CDR1 GTSNPN and CDR2 SVGIG (reference sequence). With 2 bases removed from V and 4 bases from J, the gap between germline ends came to 12 bases. In DNA form, the CDR3 reads TGTGCCTGGAGTCGGCAGATAGGGAATCAGCCCCAGCATTTT. Amino acid sequence: CAWSRQIGNQPQHF.

The V call is TRBV29-1, the J call TRBJ1-1; a possible D gene is TRBD1 (6 bases). The CDR3 extends over 14 amino acids. Germline V gives CDR1 SQVTM, CDR2 ANQGSEA. V was cut by 5 bases and J by 4 bases, with 17 bases left in between. The CDR3 DNA sequence: TGCAGCGTTCAAACCAGGGGTCAGGGCACTGAAGCTTTCTTT. Translated, it gives CSVQTRGQGTEAFF. The complete variable domain, with remaining parts taken from reference TRBV29-1 and TRBJ1-1, reads SAVISQKPSRDICQRGTSLTIQCQVDSQVTMMFWYRQQPGQSLTLIATANQGSEATYESGFVIDKFPISRPNLTFSTLTVSNMSPEDSSIYLCSVQTRGQGTEAFFGQGTRLTVV.

This clonotype was counted many times. The chain carries TRBV11-2 and TRBJ2-7; tentative D call: TRBD1 (6 bases). The CDR3 has 14 residues. Germline values: CDR1 SGHAT, CDR2 FQNNGV. The V end lost 3 bases, the J end lost 4 bases, and 13 bases lay between the germline ends. The CDR3 DNA is TGTGCCAGCAGCTTCCCCGGGACACTTTACGAGCAGTACTTC. Translated: CASSFPGTLYEQYF.

This clonotype was seen at least ten times. The rearrangement uses TRBV19 and TRBJ1-5; tentatively, D is TRBD1 (5 bases). Germline CDR1 is LNHDA and CDR2 is SQIVND (reference sequence). Trimming took off 3 bases at V and 5 bases at J, with 11 bases between the two ends. The CDR3 has 14 residues. The CDR3: CASSILQGHQPQHF. CDR3 DNA: TGTGCCAGTAGTATTCTGCAGGGCCATCAGCCCCAGCATTTT.

This clonotype was seen repeatedly, ten times or more. This sequence joins TRBV4-1 and TRBJ1-2; D may be TRBD1 (5 bases). The V end was cut by 3 bases, the J end by 2 bases, with 10 bases between. Germline values: CDR1 MGHRA, CDR2 YSYEKL. The CDR3 covers 14 residues. CDR3 in DNA: TGCGCCAGCAGCCATCTGACAGCCAACTATGGCTACACCTTC. It specifies CASSHLTANYGYTF.